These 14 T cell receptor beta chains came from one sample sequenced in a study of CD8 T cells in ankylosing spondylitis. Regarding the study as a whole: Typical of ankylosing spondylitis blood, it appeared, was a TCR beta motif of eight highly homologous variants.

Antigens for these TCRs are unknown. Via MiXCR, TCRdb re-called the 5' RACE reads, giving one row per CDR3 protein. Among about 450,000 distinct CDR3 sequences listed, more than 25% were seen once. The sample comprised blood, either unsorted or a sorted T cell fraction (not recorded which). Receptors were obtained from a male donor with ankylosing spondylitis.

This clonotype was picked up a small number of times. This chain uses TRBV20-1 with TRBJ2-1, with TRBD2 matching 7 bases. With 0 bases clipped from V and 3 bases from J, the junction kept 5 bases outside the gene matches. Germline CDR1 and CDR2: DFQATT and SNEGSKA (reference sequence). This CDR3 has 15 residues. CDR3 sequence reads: CSARDLAAGYNEQFF. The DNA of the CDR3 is TGCAGTGCTAGAGACCTAGCGGCGGGCTACAATGAGCAGTTCTTC.

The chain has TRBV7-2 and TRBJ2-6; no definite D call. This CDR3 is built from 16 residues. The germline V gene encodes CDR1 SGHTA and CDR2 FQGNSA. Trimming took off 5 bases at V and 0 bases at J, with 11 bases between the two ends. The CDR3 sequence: CASSINPVSGANVLTF. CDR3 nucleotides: TGTGCCAGCAGCATCAATCCGGTCTCTGGGGCCAACGTCCTGACTTTC. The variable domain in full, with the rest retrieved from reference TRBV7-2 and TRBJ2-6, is GAGVSQSPSNKVTEKGKDVELRCDPISGHTALYWYRQSLGQGLEFLIYFQGNSAPDKSGLPSDRFSAERTGGSVSTLTIQRTQQEDSAVYLCASSINPVSGANVLTFGAGSRLTVL.

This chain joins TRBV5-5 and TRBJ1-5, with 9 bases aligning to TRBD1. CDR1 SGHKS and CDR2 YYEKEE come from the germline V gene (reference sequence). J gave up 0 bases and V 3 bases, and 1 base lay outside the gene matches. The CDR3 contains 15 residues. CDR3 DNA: TGTGCCAGCAGCTGGACAGGGGATAGCAATCAGCCCCAGCATTTT. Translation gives CASSWTGDSNQPQHF.

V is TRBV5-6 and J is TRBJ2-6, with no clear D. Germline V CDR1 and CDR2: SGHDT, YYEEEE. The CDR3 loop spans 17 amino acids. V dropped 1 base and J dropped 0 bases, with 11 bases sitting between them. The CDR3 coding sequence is TGTGCCAGCAGCTTGTTTGACGGTTACTCTGGGGCCAACGTCCTGACTTTC. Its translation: CASSLFDGYSGANVLTF. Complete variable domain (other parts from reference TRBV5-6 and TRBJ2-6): DAGVTQSPTHLIKTRGQQVTLRCSPKSGHDTVSWYQQALGQGPQFIFQYYEEEERQRGNFPDRFSGHQFPNYSSELNVNALLLGDSALYLCASSLFDGYSGANVLTFGAGSRLTVL.

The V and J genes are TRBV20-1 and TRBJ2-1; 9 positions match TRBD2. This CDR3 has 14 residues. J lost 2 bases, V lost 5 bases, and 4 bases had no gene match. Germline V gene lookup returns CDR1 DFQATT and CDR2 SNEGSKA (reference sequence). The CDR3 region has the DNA TGCAGTGCTTCTAGCGGGAAGCCCTACAATGAGCAGTTCTTC. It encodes CSASSGKPYNEQFF.

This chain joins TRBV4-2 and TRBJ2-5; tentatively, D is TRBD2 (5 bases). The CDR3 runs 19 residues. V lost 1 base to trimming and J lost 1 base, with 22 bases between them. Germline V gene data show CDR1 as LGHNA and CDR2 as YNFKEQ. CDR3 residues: CASSQVGRLMSRSQETQYF. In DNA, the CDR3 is TGTGCCAGCAGCCAAGTAGGGAGACTAATGTCCCGGTCCCAAGAGACCCAGTACTTC.

The CDR3 DNA is TGTGCCAGCACCATAGGGGGGGTTGGAAACACCATATATTTT. The encoded protein is CASTIGGVGNTIYF. The rearrangement links TRBV12-3 or TRBV12-4 to TRBJ1-3, with D possibly TRBD1 on 6 matching bases. The V end lost 7 bases, the J end lost 3 bases, and 13 bases lay between the germline ends. This CDR3 region has 14 residues.

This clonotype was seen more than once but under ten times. In DNA, the CDR3 is TGCAGCGTTGAGGGCAACTCGAGGACTGAAGCTTTCTTT. Residues: CSVEGNSRTEAFF. V and J are TRBV29-1 and TRBJ1-1, with D unclear. The CDR3 contains 13 residues. Germline lookup yields CDR1 SQVTM and CDR2 ANQGSEA. Trimming stripped 3 bases from V and 5 bases from J, with 13 bases between.

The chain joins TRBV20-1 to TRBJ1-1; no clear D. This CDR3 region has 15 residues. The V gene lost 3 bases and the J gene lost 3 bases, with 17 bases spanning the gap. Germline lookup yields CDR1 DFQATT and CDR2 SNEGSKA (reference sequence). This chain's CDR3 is CSASDFDGMHTEAFF. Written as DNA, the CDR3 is TGCAGTGCTAGTGACTTTGATGGCATGCACACTGAAGCTTTCTTT.

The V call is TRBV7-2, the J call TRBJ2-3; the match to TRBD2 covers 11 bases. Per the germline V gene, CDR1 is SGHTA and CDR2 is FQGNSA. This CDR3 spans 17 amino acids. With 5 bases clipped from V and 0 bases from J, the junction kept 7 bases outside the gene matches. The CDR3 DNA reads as TGTGCCAGCAGCCTTATCGGGACTAGCGGTAGCACAGATACGCAGTATTTT. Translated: CASSLIGTSGSTDTQYF.

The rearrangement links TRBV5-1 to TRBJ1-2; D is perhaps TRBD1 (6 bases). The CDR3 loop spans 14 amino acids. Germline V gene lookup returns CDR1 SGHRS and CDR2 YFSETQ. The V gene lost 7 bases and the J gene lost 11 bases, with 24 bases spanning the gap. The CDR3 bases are TGCGCCAGCTCCTCAGGACAGACGACAATGTGGTACACCTTC. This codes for CASSSGQTTMWYTF.

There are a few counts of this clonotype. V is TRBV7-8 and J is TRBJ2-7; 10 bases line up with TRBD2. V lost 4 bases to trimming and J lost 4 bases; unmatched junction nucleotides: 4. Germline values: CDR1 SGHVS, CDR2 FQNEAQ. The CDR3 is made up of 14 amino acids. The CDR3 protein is CASSYQTSGYEQYV. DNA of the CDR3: TGTGCCAGCAGCTACCAGACTAGCGGGTACGAGCAGTACGTC.

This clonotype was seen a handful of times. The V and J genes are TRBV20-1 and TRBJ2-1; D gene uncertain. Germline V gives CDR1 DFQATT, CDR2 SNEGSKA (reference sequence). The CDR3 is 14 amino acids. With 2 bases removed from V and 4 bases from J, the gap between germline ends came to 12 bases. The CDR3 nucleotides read TGCAGTGCTAGAAAGTCGTTAGTTTACAATGAGCAGTTCTTC. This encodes CSARKSLVYNEQFF.

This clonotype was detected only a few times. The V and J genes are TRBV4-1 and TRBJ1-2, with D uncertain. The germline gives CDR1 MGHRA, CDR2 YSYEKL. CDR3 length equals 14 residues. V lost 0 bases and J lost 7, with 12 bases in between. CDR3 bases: TGCGCCAGCAGCCAAGATAAAACAGATCTTGGCTACACCTTC. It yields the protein CASSQDKTDLGYTF.